The clone carrying this T cell receptor (beta chain) has only one observation. Its antigen is currently unknown. J lost 5 bases, V lost 1 base, and 13 bases had no gene match. Germline V CDR1 and CDR2: LNHNV, YYDKDF (reference sequence). This CDR3 has 17 amino acids. The data were taken from a study of CD8 T cell repertoires and HIV-1 epitope variants. Study-wide background: Separate wells received one of Twenty-five Gag or Nef variant peptides. Separate from the cultures, 1M uncultured T cells served as baseline.

Assay: immunoSEQ multiplex PCR; the TCRdb copy retains only in-frame clones and omits some. The table records under 6,000 clones, roughly 69% of them present only once. Study observations and caveats: The TAALDMSHF plasma variant had no responses, unlike KF9 (roughly five clonotypes) and HW9 (one).

The material sequenced was cultured CD8+ T cells derived from PBMCs. The TCR comes from a male donor with HIV. The rearrangement links TRBV15 to TRBJ1-2; 7 bases match TRBD1. The CDR3 spells CATSRVRGGSPNYGYTF. The CDR3 DNA reads as TGTGCCACCAGCAGAGTTAGAGGGGGCAGCCCGAATTATGGCTACACCTTC. The whole variable domain, remainder taken from reference TRBV15 and TRBJ1-2, is DAMVIQNPRYQVTQFGKPVTLSCSQTLNHNVMYWYQQKSSQAPKLLFHYYDKDFNNEADTPDNFQSRRPNTSFCFLDIRSPGLGDTAMYLCATSRVRGGSPNYGYTFGSGTRLTVV.